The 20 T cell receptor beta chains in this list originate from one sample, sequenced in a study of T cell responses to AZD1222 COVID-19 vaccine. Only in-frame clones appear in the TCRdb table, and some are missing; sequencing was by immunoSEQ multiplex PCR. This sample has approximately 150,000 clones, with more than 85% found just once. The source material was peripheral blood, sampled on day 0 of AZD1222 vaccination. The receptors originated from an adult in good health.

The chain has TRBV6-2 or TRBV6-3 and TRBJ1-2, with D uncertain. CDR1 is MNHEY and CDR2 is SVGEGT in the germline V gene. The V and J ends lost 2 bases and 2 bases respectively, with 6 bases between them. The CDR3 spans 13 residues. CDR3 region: CASSYRTNYGYTF. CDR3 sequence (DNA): TGTGCCAGCAGTTACAGGACCAACTATGGCTACACCTTC.

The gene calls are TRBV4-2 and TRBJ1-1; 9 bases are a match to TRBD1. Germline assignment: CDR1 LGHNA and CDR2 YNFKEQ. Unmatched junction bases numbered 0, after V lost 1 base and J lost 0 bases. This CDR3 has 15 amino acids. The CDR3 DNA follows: TGTGCCAGCAGCCAAGGACAGGGGGTGAACACTGAAGCTTTCTTT. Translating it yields CASSQGQGVNTEAFF.

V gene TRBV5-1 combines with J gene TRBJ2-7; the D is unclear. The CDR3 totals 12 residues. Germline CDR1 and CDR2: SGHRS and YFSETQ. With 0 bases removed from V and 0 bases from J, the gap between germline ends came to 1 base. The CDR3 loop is CASSLVSYEQYF. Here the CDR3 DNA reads TGCGCCAGCAGCTTGGTCTCCTACGAGCAGTACTTC.

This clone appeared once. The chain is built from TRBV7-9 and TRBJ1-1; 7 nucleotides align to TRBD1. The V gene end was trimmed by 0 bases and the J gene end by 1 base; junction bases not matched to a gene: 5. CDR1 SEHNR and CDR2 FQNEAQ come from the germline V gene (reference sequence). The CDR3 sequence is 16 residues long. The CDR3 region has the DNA TGTGCCAGCAGCTTAGCGGTCGGACAGGCGAACACTGAAGCTTTCTTT. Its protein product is CASSLAVGQANTEAFF.

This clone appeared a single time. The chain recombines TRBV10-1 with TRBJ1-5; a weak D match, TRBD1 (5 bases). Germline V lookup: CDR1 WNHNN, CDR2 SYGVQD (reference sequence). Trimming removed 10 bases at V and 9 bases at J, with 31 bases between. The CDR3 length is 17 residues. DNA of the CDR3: TGCGCCACCCACTTCACCAGGGCCCCGCAGGCAATGTGGCCCCAGCATTTT. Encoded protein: CATHFTRAPQAMWPQHF.

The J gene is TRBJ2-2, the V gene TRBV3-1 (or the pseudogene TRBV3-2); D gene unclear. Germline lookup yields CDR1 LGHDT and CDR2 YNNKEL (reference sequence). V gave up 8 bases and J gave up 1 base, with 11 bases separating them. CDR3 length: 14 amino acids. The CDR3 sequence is CASVPGWNTGELFF. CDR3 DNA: TGTGCCAGCGTTCCGGGTTGGAACACCGGGGAGCTGTTTTTT.

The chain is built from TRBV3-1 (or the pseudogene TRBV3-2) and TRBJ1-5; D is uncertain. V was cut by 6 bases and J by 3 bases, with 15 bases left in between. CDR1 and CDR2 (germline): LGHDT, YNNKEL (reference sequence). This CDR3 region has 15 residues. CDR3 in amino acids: CASSKTADPNQPQHF. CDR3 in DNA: TGTGCCAGCAGTAAAACAGCGGATCCCAATCAGCCCCAGCATTTT.

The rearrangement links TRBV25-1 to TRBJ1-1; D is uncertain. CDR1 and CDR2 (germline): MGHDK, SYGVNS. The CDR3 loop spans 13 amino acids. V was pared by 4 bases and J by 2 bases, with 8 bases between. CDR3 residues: CASSALGNTEAFF. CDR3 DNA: TGTGCCAGCAGTGCCTTGGGTAACACTGAAGCTTTCTTT.

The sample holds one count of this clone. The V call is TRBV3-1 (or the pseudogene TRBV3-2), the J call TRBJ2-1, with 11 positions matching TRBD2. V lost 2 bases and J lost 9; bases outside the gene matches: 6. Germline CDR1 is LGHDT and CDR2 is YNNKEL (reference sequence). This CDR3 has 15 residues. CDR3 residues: CASSQPRTSGSEQFF. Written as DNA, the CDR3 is TGTGCCAGCAGCCAACCGCGGACTAGCGGGTCTGAGCAGTTCTTC.

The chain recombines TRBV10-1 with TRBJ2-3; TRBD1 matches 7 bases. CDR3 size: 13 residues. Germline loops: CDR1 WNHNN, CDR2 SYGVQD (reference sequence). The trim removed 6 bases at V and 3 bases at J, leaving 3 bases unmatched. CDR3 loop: CASSDRETDTQYF. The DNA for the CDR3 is TGCGCCAGCAGCGACAGGGAAACAGATACGCAGTATTTT.

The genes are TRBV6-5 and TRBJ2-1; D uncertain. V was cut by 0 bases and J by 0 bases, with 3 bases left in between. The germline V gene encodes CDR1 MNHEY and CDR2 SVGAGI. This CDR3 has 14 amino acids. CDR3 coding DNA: TGTGCCAGCAGTTACTCTAGCTCCTACAATGAGCAGTTCTTC. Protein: CASSYSSSYNEQFF.

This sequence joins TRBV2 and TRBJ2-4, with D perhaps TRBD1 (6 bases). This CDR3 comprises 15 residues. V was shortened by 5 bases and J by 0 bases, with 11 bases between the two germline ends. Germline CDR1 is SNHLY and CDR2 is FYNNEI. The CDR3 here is CASSKGQLAKNIQYF. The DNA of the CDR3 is TGTGCCAGCAGTAAAGGACAGCTAGCCAAAAACATTCAGTACTTC.

Here the CDR3 reads CASRPGTGEFYEQYF. CDR3 nucleotide sequence: TGTGCCAGCAGACCCGGGACAGGGGAATTCTACGAGCAGTACTTC. The chain combines TRBV11-2 with TRBJ2-7, with 10 bases matching TRBD1. The V and J ends lost 6 bases and 3 bases, in that order; junction bases with no gene match: 8. Germline assignment: CDR1 SGHAT and CDR2 FQNNGV. The CDR3 consists of 15 residues.

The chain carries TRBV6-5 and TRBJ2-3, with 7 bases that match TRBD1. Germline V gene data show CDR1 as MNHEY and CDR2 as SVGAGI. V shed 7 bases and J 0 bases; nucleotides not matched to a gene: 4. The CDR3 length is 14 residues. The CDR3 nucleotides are TGTGCCAGCAAGGGACAGCCTAGCACAGATACGCAGTATTTT. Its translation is CASKGQPSTDTQYF.

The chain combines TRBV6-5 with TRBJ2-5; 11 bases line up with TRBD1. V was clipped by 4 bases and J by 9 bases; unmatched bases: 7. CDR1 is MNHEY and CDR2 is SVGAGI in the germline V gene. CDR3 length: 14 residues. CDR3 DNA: TGTGCCAGCAGTTGGGACAGGGGGAAGGAGGCCCAGTACTTC. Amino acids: CASSWDRGKEAQYF.

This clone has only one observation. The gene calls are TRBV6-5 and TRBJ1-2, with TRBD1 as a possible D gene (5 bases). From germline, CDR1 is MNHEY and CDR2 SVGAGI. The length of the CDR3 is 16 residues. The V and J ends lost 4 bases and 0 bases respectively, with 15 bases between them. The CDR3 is CASSSRRVGANYGYTF. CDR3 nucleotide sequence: TGTGCCAGCAGTTCACGCAGGGTCGGGGCTAACTATGGCTACACCTTC.

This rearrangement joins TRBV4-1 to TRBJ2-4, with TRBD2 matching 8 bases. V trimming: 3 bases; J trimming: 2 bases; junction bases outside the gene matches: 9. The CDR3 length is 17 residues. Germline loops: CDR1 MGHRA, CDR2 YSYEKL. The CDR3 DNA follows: TGCGCCAGCAGCCACCCAGCGGAGCGGGGGTCCAAAAACATTCAGTACTTC. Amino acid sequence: CASSHPAERGSKNIQYF.

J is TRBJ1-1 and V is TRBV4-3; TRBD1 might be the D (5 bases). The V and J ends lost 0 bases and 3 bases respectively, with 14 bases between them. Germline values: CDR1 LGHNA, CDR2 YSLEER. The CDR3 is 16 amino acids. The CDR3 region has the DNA TGCGCCAGCAGCCAAGATCCCCGGACAAAGGACACTGAAGCTTTCTTT. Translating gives CASSQDPRTKDTEAFF.

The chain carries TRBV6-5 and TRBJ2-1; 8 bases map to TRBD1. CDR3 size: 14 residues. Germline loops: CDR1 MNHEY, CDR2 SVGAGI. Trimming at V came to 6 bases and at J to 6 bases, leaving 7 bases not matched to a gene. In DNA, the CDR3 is TGTGCCAGCAGACTGGGACAGGACGTCAATGAGCAGTTCTTC. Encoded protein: CASRLGQDVNEQFF.

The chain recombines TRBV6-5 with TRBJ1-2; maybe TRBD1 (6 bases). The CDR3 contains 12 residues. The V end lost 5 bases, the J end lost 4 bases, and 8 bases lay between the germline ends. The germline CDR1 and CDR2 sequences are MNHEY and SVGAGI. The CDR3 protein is CASSTGTYGYTF. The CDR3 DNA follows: TGTGCCAGCAGTACAGGGACCTATGGCTACACCTTC.